The clone carrying this T cell receptor (beta chain) has at least ten counts. Its antigen is undetermined. Trimming shortened V by 0 bases and J by 7 bases, and 10 bases separated the two germline ends. CDR1 SGDLS and CDR2 YYNGEE come from the germline V gene. This CDR3 spans 13 amino acids. These data originate in a study of CD8 T cells in ankylosing spondylitis. Study findings and constraints: One TCR beta motif, made up of roughly eight highly homologous variants, appeared characteristic of ankylosing spondylitis blood.

TCRdb passed the 5' RACE reads through MiXCR, listing each CDR3 protein once. The repertoire holds approximately 90,000 distinct CDR3 sequences, with 8% to 10% as singletons. The chain has TRBV9 and TRBJ1-2; D not resolved. This clonotype was sampled from a male donor with ankylosing spondylitis or in good health (not recorded which). The sequenced material came from blood, either unsorted or a sorted T cell fraction (not recorded which). The CDR3 loop is CASSVAEGIGYTF. The DNA of the CDR3 is TGTGCCAGCAGCGTAGCGGAGGGCATTGGCTACACCTTC.